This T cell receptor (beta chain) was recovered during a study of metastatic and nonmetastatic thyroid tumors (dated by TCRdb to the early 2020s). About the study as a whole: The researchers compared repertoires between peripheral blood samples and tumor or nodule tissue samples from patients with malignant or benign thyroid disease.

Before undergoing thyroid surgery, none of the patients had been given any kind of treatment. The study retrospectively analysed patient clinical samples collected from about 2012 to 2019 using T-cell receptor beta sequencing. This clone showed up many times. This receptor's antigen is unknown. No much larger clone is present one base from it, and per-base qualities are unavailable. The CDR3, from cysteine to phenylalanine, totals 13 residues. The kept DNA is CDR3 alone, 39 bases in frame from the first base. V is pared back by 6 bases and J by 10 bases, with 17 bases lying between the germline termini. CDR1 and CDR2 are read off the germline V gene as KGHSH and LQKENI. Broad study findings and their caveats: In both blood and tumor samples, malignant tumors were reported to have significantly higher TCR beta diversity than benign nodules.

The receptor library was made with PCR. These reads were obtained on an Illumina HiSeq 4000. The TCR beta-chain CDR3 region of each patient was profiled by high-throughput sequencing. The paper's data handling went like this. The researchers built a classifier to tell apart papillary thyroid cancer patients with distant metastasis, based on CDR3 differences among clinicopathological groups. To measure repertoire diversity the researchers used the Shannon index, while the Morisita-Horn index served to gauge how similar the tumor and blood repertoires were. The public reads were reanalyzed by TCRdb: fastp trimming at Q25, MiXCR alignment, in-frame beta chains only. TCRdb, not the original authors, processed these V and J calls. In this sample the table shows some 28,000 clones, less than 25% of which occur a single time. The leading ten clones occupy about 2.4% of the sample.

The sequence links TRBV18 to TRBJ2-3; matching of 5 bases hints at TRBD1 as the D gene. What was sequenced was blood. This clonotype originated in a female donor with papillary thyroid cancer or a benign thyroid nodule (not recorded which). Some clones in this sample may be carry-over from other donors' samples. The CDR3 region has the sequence CASSPTQGLAQYF. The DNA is TGTGCCAGCTCGCCTACGCAGGGTCTCGCGCAGTATTTT.